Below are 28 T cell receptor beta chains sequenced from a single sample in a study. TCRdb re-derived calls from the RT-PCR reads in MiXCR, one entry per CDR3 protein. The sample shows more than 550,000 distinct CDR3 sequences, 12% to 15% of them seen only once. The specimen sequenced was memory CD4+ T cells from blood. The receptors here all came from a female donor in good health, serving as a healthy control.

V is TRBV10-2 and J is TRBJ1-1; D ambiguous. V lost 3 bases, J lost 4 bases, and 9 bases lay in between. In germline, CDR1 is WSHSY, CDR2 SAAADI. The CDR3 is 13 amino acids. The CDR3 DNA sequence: TGCGCCAGCAGTGACTGGGGTTCCACTGAAGCTTTCTTT. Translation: CASSDWGSTEAFF.

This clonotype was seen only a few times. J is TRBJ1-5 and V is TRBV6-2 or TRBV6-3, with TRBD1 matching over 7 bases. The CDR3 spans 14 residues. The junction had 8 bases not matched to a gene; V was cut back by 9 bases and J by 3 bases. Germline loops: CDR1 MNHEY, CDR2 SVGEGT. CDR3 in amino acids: CASRPGGTNQPQHF. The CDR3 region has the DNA TGTGCCAGTCGACCAGGGGGTACCAATCAGCCCCAGCATTTT.

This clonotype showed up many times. The CDR3 is CASSYREGYYEQFF. In DNA form, the CDR3 reads TGTGCCAGCAGTTACCGGGAGGGATACTATGAGCAGTTCTTC. The gene calls are TRBV6-5 and TRBJ2-1; 8 positions agree with TRBD2. Trimming cost V 2 bases and J 8 bases; bases outside gene matches: 5. Germline V lookup: CDR1 MNHEY, CDR2 SVGAGI. The CDR3 consists of 14 residues.

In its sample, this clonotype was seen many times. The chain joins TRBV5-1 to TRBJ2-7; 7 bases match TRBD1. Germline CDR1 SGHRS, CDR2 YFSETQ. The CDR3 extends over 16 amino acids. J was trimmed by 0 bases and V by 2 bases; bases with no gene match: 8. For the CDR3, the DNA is TGCGCCAGCAGCTTTGGAATAGGGACAGACTCCTACGAGCAGTACTTC. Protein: CASSFGIGTDSYEQYF.

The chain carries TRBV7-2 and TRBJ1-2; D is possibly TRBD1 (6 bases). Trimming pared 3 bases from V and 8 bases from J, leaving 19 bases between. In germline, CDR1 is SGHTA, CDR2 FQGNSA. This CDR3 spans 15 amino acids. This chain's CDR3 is CASSFCGTSTGGYTF. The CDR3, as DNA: TGTGCCAGCAGCTTTTGTGGGACATCCACCGGAGGCTACACCTTC.

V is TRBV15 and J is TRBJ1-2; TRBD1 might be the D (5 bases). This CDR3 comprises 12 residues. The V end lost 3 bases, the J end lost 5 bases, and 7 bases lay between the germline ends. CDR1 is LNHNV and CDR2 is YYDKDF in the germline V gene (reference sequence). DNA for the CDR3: TGTGCCACCAGCAGGGCAGGGTATGGCTACACCTTC. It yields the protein CATSRAGYGYTF.

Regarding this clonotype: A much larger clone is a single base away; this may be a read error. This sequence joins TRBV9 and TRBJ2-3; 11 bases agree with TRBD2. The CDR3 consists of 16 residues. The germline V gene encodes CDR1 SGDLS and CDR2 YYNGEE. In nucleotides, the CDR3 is TGTGTCAGCAGCGTAAAACTAGCGGGAGACGCAGATACGCAGTATTTT. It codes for CVSSVKLAGDADTQYF. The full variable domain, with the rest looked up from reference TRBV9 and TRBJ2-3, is DSGVTQTPKHLITATGQRVTLRCSPRSGDLSVYWYQQSLDQGLQFLIQYYNGEERAKGNILERFSAQQFPDLHSELNLSSLELGDSALYFCVSSVKLAGDADTQYFGPGTRLTVL.

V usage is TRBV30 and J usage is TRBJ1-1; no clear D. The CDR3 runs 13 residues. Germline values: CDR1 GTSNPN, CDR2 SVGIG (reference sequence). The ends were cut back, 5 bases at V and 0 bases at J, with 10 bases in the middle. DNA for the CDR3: TGTGCCTGGGATCTACAGATGAACACTGAAGCTTTCTTT. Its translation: CAWDLQMNTEAFF.

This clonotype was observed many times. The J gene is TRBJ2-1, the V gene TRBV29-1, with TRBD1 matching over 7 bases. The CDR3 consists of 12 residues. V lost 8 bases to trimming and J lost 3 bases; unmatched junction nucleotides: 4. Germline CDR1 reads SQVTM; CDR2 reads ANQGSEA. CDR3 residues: CSFRDSYNEQFF. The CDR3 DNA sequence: TGCAGCTTTCGGGACAGCTACAATGAGCAGTTCTTC.

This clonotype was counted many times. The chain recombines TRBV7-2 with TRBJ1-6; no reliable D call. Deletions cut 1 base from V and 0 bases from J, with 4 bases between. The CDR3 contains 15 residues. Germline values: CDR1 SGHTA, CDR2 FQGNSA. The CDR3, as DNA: TGTGCCAGCAGCTTAGAGGGCTCCTATAATTCACCCCTCCACTTT. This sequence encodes CASSLEGSYNSPLHF.

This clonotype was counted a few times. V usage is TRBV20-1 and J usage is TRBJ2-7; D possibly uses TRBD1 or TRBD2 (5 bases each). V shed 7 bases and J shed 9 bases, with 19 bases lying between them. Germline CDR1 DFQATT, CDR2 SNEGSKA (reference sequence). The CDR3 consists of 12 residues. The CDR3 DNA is TGCAGTGAATCTGAGGGGCGCGGGCGGCAGTACTTC. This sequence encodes CSESEGRGRQYF.

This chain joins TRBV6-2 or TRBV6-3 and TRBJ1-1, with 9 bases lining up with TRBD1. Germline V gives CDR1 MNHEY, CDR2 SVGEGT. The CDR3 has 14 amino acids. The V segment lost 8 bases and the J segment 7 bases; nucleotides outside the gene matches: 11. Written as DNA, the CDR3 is TGTGCCAGCGTTAACACGGGACAGGGACGTGAAGCTTTCTTT. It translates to CASVNTGQGREAFF.

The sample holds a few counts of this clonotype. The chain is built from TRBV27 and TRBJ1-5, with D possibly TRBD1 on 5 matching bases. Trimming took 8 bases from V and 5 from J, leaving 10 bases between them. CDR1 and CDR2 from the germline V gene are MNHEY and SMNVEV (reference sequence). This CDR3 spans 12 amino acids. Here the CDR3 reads CASGTRDQPQHF. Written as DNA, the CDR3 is TGTGCCAGCGGGACGCGGGATCAGCCCCAGCATTTT.

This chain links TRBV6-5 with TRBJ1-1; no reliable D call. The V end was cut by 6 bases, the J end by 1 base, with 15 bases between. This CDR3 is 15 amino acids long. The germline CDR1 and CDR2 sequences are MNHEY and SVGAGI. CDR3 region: CASRAPWRENTEAFF. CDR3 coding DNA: TGTGCCAGCAGGGCCCCCTGGAGGGAGAACACTGAAGCTTTCTTT.

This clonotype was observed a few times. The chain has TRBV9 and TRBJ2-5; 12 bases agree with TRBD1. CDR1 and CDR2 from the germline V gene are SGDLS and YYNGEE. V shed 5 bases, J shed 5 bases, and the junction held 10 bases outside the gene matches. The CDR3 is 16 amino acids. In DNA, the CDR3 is TGTGCCAGCAGTGGGACAGGGGGCGGGATTGGGGAGACCCAGTACTTC. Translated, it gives CASSGTGGGIGETQYF. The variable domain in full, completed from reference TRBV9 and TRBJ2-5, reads DSGVTQTPKHLITATGQRVTLRCSPRSGDLSVYWYQQSLDQGLQFLIQYYNGEERAKGNILERFSAQQFPDLHSELNLSSLELGDSALYFCASSGTGGGIGETQYFGPGTRLLVL.

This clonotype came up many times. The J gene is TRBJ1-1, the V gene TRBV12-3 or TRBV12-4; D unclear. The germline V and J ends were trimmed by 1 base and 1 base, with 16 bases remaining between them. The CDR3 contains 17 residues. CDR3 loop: CASSLGVPGRGNTEAFF. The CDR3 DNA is TGTGCCAGCAGTTTAGGGGTCCCCGGACGGGGGAACACTGAAGCTTTCTTT.

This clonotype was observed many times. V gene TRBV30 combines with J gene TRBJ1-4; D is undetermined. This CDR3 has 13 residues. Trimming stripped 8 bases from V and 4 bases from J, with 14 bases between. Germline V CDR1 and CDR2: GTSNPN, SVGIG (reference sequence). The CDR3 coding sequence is TGTGCCGTAGTGTCGGGAAATAATGAAAAACTGTTTTTT. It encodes CAVVSGNNEKLFF. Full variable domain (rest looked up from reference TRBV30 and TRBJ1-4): SQTIHQWPATLVQPVGSPLSLECTVEGTSNPNLYWYRQAAGRGLQLLFYSVGIGQISSEVPQNLSASRPQDRQFILSSKKLLLSDSGFYLCAVVSGNNEKLFFGSGTQLSVL.

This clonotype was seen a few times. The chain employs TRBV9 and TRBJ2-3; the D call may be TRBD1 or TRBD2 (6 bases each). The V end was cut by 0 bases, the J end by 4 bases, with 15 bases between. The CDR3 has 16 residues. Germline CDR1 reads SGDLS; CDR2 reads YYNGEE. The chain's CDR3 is CASSVEGGPVADTQYF. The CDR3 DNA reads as TGTGCCAGCAGCGTAGAAGGGGGGCCTGTCGCAGATACGCAGTATTTT. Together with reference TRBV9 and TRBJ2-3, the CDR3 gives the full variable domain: DSGVTQTPKHLITATGQRVTLRCSPRSGDLSVYWYQQSLDQGLQFLIQYYNGEERAKGNILERFSAQQFPDLHSELNLSSLELGDSALYFCASSVEGGPVADTQYFGPGTRLTVL.

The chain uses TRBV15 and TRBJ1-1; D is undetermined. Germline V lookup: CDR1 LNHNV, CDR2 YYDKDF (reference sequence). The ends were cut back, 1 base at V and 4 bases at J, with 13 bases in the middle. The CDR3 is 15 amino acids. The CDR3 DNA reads TGTGCCACCAGCAGAGCGGCTACGTGGGCCACTGAAGCTTTCTTT. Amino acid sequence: CATSRAATWATEAFF.

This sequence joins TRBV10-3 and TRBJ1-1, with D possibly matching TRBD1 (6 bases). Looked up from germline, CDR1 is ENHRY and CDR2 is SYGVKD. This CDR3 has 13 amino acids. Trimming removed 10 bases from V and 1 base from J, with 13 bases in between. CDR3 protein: CATRQDPNTEAFF. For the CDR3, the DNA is TGTGCCACACGACAGGACCCGAACACTGAAGCTTTCTTT.

The CDR3 region has the DNA TGCAGTGCCGACAGGGGAATCGAGCAGTACTTC. Translating it yields CSADRGIEQYF. This chain links TRBV20-1 with TRBJ2-7; 8 bases are a match to TRBD1. The CDR3 length is 11 residues. J lost 6 bases, V lost 6 bases, and 4 bases had no gene match. Germline lookup yields CDR1 DFQATT and CDR2 SNEGSKA (reference sequence).

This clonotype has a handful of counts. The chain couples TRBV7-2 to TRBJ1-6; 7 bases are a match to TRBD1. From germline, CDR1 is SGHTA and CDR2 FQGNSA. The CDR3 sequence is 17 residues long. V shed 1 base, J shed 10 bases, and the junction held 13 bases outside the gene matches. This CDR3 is CASSLGGRRTGLSPLHF. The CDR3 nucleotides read TGTGCCAGCAGCTTAGGGGGTAGGAGGACAGGTTTATCACCCCTCCACTTT.

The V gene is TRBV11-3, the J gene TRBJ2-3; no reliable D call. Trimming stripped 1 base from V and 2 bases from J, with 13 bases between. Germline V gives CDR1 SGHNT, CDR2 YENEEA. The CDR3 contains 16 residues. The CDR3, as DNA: TGTGCCAGCAGCTTAGGAATTCGGGTCACCACAGATACGCAGTATTTT. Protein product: CASSLGIRVTTDTQYF.

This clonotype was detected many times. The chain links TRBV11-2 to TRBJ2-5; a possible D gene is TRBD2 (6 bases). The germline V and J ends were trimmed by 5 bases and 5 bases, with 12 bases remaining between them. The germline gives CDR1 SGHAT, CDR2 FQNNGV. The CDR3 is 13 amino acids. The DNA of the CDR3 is TGTGCCAGCAGCCCGGGGGTAAGGGAGACCCAGTACTTC. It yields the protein CASSPGVRETQYF.

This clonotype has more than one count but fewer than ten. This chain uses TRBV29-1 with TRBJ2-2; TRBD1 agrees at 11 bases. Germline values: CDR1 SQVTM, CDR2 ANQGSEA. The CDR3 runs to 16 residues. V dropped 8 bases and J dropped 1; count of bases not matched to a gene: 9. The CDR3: CSPSQGQGENTGELFF. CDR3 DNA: TGCAGCCCATCACAGGGACAGGGGGAGAACACCGGGGAGCTGTTTTTT.

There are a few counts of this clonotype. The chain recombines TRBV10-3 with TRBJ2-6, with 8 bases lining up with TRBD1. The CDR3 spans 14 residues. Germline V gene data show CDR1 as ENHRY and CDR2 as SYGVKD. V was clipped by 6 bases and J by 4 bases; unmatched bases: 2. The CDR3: CAISRGPGANVLTF. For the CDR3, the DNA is TGTGCCATCAGCAGGGGGCCCGGGGCCAACGTCCTGACTTTC.

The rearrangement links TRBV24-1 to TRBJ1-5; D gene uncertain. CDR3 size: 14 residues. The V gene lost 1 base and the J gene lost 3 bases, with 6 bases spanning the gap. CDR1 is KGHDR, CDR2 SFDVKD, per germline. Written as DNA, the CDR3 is TGTGCCACCAGTGATTTCGGACTCAATCAGCCCCAGCATTTT. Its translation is CATSDFGLNQPQHF.

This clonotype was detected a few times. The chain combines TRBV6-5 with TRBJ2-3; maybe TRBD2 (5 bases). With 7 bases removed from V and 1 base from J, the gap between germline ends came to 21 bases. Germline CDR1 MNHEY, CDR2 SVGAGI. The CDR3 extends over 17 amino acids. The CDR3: CASNPSVAGRGTDTQYF. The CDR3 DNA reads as TGTGCCAGCAATCCCTCGGTCGCGGGTAGAGGCACAGATACGCAGTATTTT.